The rows below give T cell receptor beta chains drawn from one sample of a study of shared clonotypes between healthy human individuals. Clones were sequenced by immunoSEQ multiplex PCR, and TCRdb holds only the in-frame ones, with some missing. The data show around 1.4 million clones, 98% seen once. Material for sequencing was naive CD4+ T cells sorted from blood. These receptors were collected from a man aged 25 to 45 in good health. CDR3s include the opening cysteine and the closing phenylalanine or tryptophan. A D gene is named only where the DNA matches it firmly. Where a row states a size, it is once, few, many or the class of an expanded clone; other rows omit it.

d_call clone_size j_call v_call cdr3_aa cdr3_nt
TRBD2 . TRBJ2-1 TRBV5-1 CASSGPSGIRNNEQFF TGCGCCAGCAGCGGCCCTAGCGGGATACGAAACAATGAGCAGTTCTTC
TRBD1 . TRBJ2-7 TRBV2 CASGRGQGYEQYF TGTGCCAGCGGAAGGGGACAGGGTTACGAGCAGTACTTC
TRBD1 once TRBJ1-5 TRBV5-5 CASSSGQGNQPQHF TGTGCCAGCAGTAGTGGACAGGGGAATCAGCCCCAGCATTTT
TRBD2 . TRBJ2-3 TRBV19 CASSIGAGGDTQYF TGTGCCAGTAGTATCGGAGCGGGAGGGGATACGCAGTATTTT
TRBD2 . TRBJ2-7 TRBV27 CASSPSGRIREQYF TGTGCCAGCAGCCCTAGCGGGAGAATTCGCGAGCAGTACTTC
TRBD2 . TRBJ2-5 TRBV14 CASSQGGTIQETQYF TGTGCCAGCAGCCAAGGTGGGACTATTCAAGAGACCCAGTACTTC
. . TRBJ2-1 TRBV2 CASLRGGTEQFF TGTGCCAGCCTGAGAGGGGGGACCGAGCAGTTCTTC
TRBD1 . TRBJ2-2 TRBV25-1 CASSGGQGTGELFF TGTGCCAGCAGTGGGGGACAGGGCACCGGGGAGCTGTTTTTT
. . TRBJ2-7 TRBV11-2 CASSLALSTVSPREQYF TGTGCCAGCAGCTTAGCCTTATCGACAGTCAGTCCACGCGAGCAGTACTTC
TRBD1 . TRBJ1-1 TRBV29-1 CSVEDTGGTEAFF TGCAGCGTTGAAGATACAGGGGGGACTGAAGCTTTCTTT
TRBD2 . TRBJ2-1 TRBV6-5 CASRGLAVNNEQFF TGTGCCAGCAGGGGACTAGCGGTCAACAATGAGCAGTTCTTC
. once TRBJ2-5 TRBV15 CATSRVRAFQETQYF TGTGCCACCAGCAGAGTCCGGGCGTTCCAAGAGACCCAGTACTTC
. . TRBJ1-1 TRBV9 CASSVTLNTEAFF TGTGCCAGCAGCGTAACTTTAAACACTGAAGCTTTCTTT
. . TRBJ2-2 TRBV7-8 CASSNLLATGELFF TGTGCCAGCAGCAACCTACTAGCCACCGGGGAGCTGTTTTTT
. . TRBJ2-2 TRBV30 CAWSGSNTGELFF TGTGCCTGGAGTGGCTCGAACACCGGGGAGCTGTTTTTT
. . TRBJ1-1 TRBV6-5 CASSFDRRLNTEAFF TGTGCCAGCAGTTTTGATCGCAGGCTGAACACTGAAGCTTTCTTT
. . TRBJ1-4 TRBV5-1 CASSLAGAFNEKLFF TGCGCCAGCAGCTTGGCAGGGGCCTTTAATGAAAAACTGTTTTTT
. . TRBJ2-3 TRBV19 CASSTTRADTQYF TGTGCCAGTAGTACTACGAGGGCAGATACGCAGTATTTT
. . TRBJ1-4 TRBV27 CASSTGSKLFF TGTGCCAGCAGTACGGGCTCCAAACTGTTTTTT
TRBD2 . TRBJ2-1 TRBV7-2 CASSLGGLAVYNEQFF TGTGCCAGCAGCTTGGGGGGACTAGCGGTCTACAATGAGCAGTTCTTC
. . TRBJ2-2 TRBV7-2 CASSLVFSANTGELFF TGTGCCAGCAGCTTAGTGTTTAGCGCGAACACCGGGGAGCTGTTTTTT
TRBD1 . TRBJ2-7 TRBV19 CASSIQGAISYEQYF TGTGCCAGTAGTATTCAGGGGGCTATCTCCTACGAGCAGTACTTC
TRBD2 . TRBJ2-3 TRBV4-3 CASSQGPLTSGLTDTQYF TGCGCCAGCAGCCAAGGACCCCTTACTAGCGGACTCACAGATACGCAGTATTTT
TRBD1 . TRBJ2-1 TRBV13 CASSSGTGAYNEQFF TGTGCCAGCAGTTCCGGGACAGGGGCCTACAATGAGCAGTTCTTC
TRBD1 . TRBJ1-5 TRBV19 CASSSGQGRNQPQHF TGTGCCAGTAGTAGCGGACAGGGGCGCAATCAGCCCCAGCATTTT
. . TRBJ2-3 TRBV10-3 CAIRATDTQYF TGTGCCATCAGGGCCACAGATACGCAGTATTTT
TRBD2 . TRBJ2-5 TRBV6-1 CASSEAASGRETQYF TGTGCCAGCAGTGAAGCGGCTAGCGGGCGGGAGACCCAGTACTTC
. . TRBJ2-1 TRBV21-1 CASSTPRLAERYNEQFF TGTGCCAGCAGCACCCCCCGACTAGCGGAACGCTACAATGAGCAGTTCTTC
. . TRBJ2-7 TRBV7-9 CASSPSWHEQYF TGTGCCAGCAGCCCAAGTTGGCACGAGCAGTACTTC
. . TRBJ2-1 TRBV2 CASSGSARYNEQFF TGTGCCAGCAGCGGAAGTGCCCGGTACAATGAGCAGTTCTTC
. . TRBJ1-2 TRBV18 CASSQGTNYGYTF TGTGCCAGCTCACAGGGCACGAACTATGGCTACACCTTC
. . TRBJ2-5 TRBV7-6 CASTPWYLETQYF TGTGCCAGCACCCCCTGGTATTTGGAGACCCAGTACTTC
TRBD1 . TRBJ2-2 TRBV5-1 CASSLEGGFTGELFF TGCGCCAGCAGCTTAGAAGGGGGCTTCACCGGGGAGCTGTTTTTT
. . TRBJ2-5 TRBV2 CASSGRSLGETQYF TGTGCCAGCAGTGGGCGGAGCCTAGGAGAGACCCAGTACTTC
. . TRBJ2-4 TRBV28 CASSFGSPKNIQYF TGTGCCAGCAGTTTTGGGTCTCCCAAAAACATTCAGTACTTC
. . TRBJ1-4 TRBV7-9 CASSPWRGGEEKLFF TGTGCCAGCAGCCCTTGGCGCGGGGGTGAAGAAAAACTGTTTTTT
. . TRBJ1-1 TRBV9 CASSPRAENTEAFF TGTGCCAGCAGCCCTCGTGCGGAGAACACTGAAGCTTTCTTT
TRBD2 . TRBJ2-1 TRBV7-2 CASSWEGLAGYPEQFF TGTGCCAGCAGCTGGGAGGGACTAGCGGGATATCCTGAGCAGTTCTTC
. . TRBJ2-5 TRBV7-9 CASSLSGHQETQYF TGTGCCAGCAGCTTATCTGGCCACCAAGAGACCCAGTACTTC
TRBD2 . TRBJ2-1 TRBV14 CASSGLASYNEQFF TGTGCCAGCTCCGGACTAGCGTCCTACAATGAGCAGTTCTTC
TRBD2 . TRBJ2-7 TRBV5-1 CASSTGLAGGWGDYEQYF TGCGCCAGCAGCACGGGACTAGCGGGAGGTTGGGGGGATTACGAGCAGTACTTC
TRBD1 . TRBJ2-7 TRBV30 CAWNFPGTGSSYEQYF TGTGCCTGGAACTTCCCCGGGACAGGGAGCTCCTACGAGCAGTACTTC
TRBD1 . TRBJ2-7 TRBV5-1 CASRRDRDVGEQYF TGCGCCAGCAGGCGGGACAGGGATGTTGGAGAGCAGTACTTC
TRBD2 . TRBJ2-2 TRBV7-9 CASSPPFRDYDTGELFF TGTGCCAGCAGTCCCCCCTTCCGGGACTACGACACCGGGGAGCTGTTTTTT
. . TRBJ2-4 TRBV29-1 CSVNLRAKNIQYF TGCAGCGTGAACTTACGGGCCAAAAACATTCAGTACTTC
. . TRBJ1-1 TRBV19 CASSVRGVRTEAFF TGTGCCAGTAGTGTGCGGGGCGTACGCACTGAAGCTTTCTTT
TRBD1 once TRBJ2-2 TRBV5-4 CASSRGTGVAGELFF TGTGCCAGCAGCCGTGGCACAGGGGTAGCCGGGGAGCTGTTTTTT
. . TRBJ2-7 TRBV11-2 CASSQSRDGPYEQYF TGTGCCAGCAGCCAATCCCGGGACGGGCCCTACGAGCAGTACTTC
. . TRBJ2-7 TRBV7-2 CASSLAPRGYEQYF TGTGCCAGCAGCTTAGCACCCCGAGGCTACGAGCAGTACTTC
. . TRBJ2-7 TRBV27 CASSFGTSLYEQYF TGTGCCAGCAGTTTCGGGACTTCTCTCTACGAGCAGTACTTC
. . TRBJ2-7 TRBV28 CASSLRNRGPEQYF TGTGCCAGCAGTTTACGGAATAGGGGACCCGAGCAGTACTTC
. . TRBJ1-1 TRBV18 CASSPVHSLNTEAFF TGTGCCAGCTCACCGGTGCACAGCTTGAACACTGAAGCTTTCTTT
. . TRBJ2-1 TRBV7-9 CASSSWGGHKNEQFF TGTGCCAGCAGCTCTTGGGGGGGACACAAGAATGAGCAGTTCTTC
. . TRBJ2-1 TRBV5-1 CASTRDSNEQFF TGCGCCAGCACCCGAGATTCCAATGAGCAGTTCTTC
TRBD1 . TRBJ2-3 TRBV9 CASSAQGAGRPTDTQYF TGTGCCAGCAGCGCTCAGGGGGCGGGAAGACCCACAGATACGCAGTATTTT
. once TRBJ2-2 TRBV5-5 CASSPGWAGELFF TGTGCCAGCAGCCCGGGATGGGCAGGGGAGCTGTTTTTT
. . TRBJ2-3 TRBV19 CASKEGVADTQYF TGTGCCAGTAAGGAGGGGGTCGCAGATACGCAGTATTTT